Listed below are T cell receptor beta chains from one sample, sequenced in a study of T-cell memory formation after mild COVID-19. TCRdb redid the calling of the 5' RACE reads with MiXCR, one entry per CDR3 protein. Here the sample spans some 330,000 distinct CDR3 sequences, approximately 21% being singletons. Sequencing input: PBMCs or a T cell subset sorted from them (not recorded which). The receptors here all came from an adult woman who had mild COVID-19 (a few samples of this study predate the infection). Cell type and time point are not known. The CDR3 runs from the conserved cysteine through the conserved F or W. D genes are given only for firm matches. Clone size, where shown, is once, few, many, or a class for clones that have expanded.

v_call	d_call	clone_size	j_call	cdr3_aa	cdr3_nt
TRBV5-1	NA	NA	TRBJ2-1	CASSLGERDEQFF	TGCGCCAGCAGCTTGGGGGAGAGGGATGAGCAGTTCTTC
TRBV7-9	TRBD2	NA	TRBJ2-2	CASSSGVTGELFF	TGTGCCAGCAGTAGCGGGGTCACCGGGGAGCTGTTTTTT
TRBV7-9	TRBD2	many	TRBJ2-3	CASSSGTSGTDTQYF	TGTGCCAGCAGCTCCGGGACTAGCGGCACAGATACGCAGTATTTT
TRBV18	NA	NA	TRBJ1-1	CASSPRNLGDTEAFF	TGTGCCAGCTCACCACGAAATTTGGGGGACACTGAAGCTTTCTTT
TRBV7-9	NA	NA	TRBJ1-1	CASSLAREGPNTEAFF	TGTGCCAGCAGCTTAGCGAGGGAGGGGCCGAACACTGAAGCTTTCTTT
TRBV12-3/TRBV12-4	TRBD2	NA	TRBJ2-7	CASSYSGSRDEQYF	TGTGCCAGCAGTTATAGCGGGAGCAGGGACGAGCAGTACTTC
TRBV9	NA	NA	TRBJ2-2	CASSLYDTGSGELFF	TGTGCCAGCAGTCTATACGATACAGGGTCCGGGGAGCTGTTTTTT
TRBV7-8	TRBD2	NA	TRBJ2-5	CASRALAGGRGSKETQYF	TGTGCCAGCCGCGCCCTAGCGGGAGGGCGAGGTAGCAAGGAGACCCAGTACTTC
TRBV25-1	NA	few	TRBJ1-1	CASRAGVVGTEAFF	TGTGCCAGCAGGGCAGGGGTGGTTGGGACTGAAGCTTTCTTT
TRBV14	TRBD1	NA	TRBJ2-2	CASSLAGTGIDGELFF	TGTGCCAGCAGCCTCGCCGGGACAGGGATTGACGGGGAGCTGTTTTTT
TRBV7-9	NA	NA	TRBJ1-5	CASSLVDGGQPQHF	TGTGCCAGCAGCTTAGTTGACGGGGGCCAGCCCCAGCATTTT
TRBV7-2	TRBD1	NA	TRBJ1-6	CASSLIWDRIPTLHF	TGTGCCAGCAGTTTGATCTGGGACAGGATTCCCACCCTCCACTTT
TRBV12-3/TRBV12-4	NA	few	TRBJ2-3	CASSLGTPGRDTQYF	TGTGCCAGCAGTTTGGGGACCCCGGGGAGAGATACGCAGTATTTT
TRBV20-1	TRBD1	NA	TRBJ1-1	CSAPDRGRRTEAFF	TGCAGTGCTCCCGACAGGGGCAGGCGCACTGAAGCTTTCTTT
TRBV6-5	TRBD2	NA	TRBJ2-5	CASSLLAGGFQETQYF	TGTGCCAGCAGTCTCCTAGCGGGGGGCTTCCAAGAGACCCAGTACTTC
TRBV19	NA	NA	TRBJ2-3	CASSIFAADTQYF	TGTGCCAGTAGTATCTTTGCGGCAGATACGCAGTATTTT
TRBV9	TRBD1	NA	TRBJ2-1	CASSPRWGQGPYNEQFF	TGTGCCAGCAGCCCAAGGTGGGGACAGGGGCCTTACAATGAGCAGTTCTTC